These 27 T cell receptor beta chains were all obtained from the same sample, sequenced in a study of T-cell memory formation after mild COVID-19. TCRdb ran MiXCR on the 5' RACE reads and lists one entry per CDR3 protein. The table lists hundreds of thousands of distinct CDR3 sequences, about 22% of them singletons. The source material was PBMCs or a T cell subset sorted from them (not recorded which). These receptors were collected from an adult woman who had mild COVID-19 (a few samples of this study predate the infection). Cell type and time point are not known.

The J gene is TRBJ1-5, the V gene TRBV20-1; 12 bases map to TRBD1. The CDR3 has 16 amino acids. Losses at the gene ends were 5 bases for V and 1 base for J; bases not matched to a gene: 6. Germline V CDR1 and CDR2: DFQATT, SNEGSKA (reference sequence). The CDR3 here is CSAGTGGGASNQPQHF. The CDR3 coding sequence is TGCAGTGCTGGGACAGGGGGCGGAGCGAGCAATCAGCCCCAGCATTTT.

V gene TRBV11-2 combines with J gene TRBJ2-3; a possible D gene is TRBD1 (6 bases). The CDR3 contains 13 residues. Trimming cost V 0 bases and J 13 bases, with 14 bases left between them. Germline CDR1 is SGHAT and CDR2 is FQNNGV. This CDR3 is CASSLDRAGVEYF. Written as DNA, the CDR3 is TGTGCCAGCAGCTTAGATCGGGCAGGGGTGGAGTATTTT. The variable domain in full, with the rest retrieved from reference TRBV11-2 and TRBJ2-3, is EAGVAQSPRYKIIEKRQSVAFWCNPISGHATLYWYQQILGQGPKLLIQFQNNGVVDDSQLPKDRFSAERLKGVDSTLKIQPAKLEDSAVYLCASSLDRAGVEYFGPGTRLTVL.

The sample holds a few counts of this clonotype. V and J are TRBV18 and TRBJ1-5; D remains unclear. Trimming left V 0 bases short and J 6 bases short, with 9 bases between. The germline CDR1 and CDR2 sequences are KGHSH and LQKENI. The CDR3 is made up of 14 amino acids. CDR3 nucleotides: TGTGCCAGCTCACCACCCGGCTTCGGTCAGCCCCAGCATTTT. Translated, it gives CASSPPGFGQPQHF.

The rearrangement joins TRBV5-1 to TRBJ2-2; TRBD1 matches 7 bases. Trimming at V came to 7 bases and at J to 4 bases, leaving 7 bases not matched to a gene. Germline CDR1 and CDR2: SGHRS and YFSETQ. The CDR3 sequence is 14 residues long. The CDR3 nucleotides are TGCGCCAGCCGTCAAGGGGGCAGCACCGGGGAGCTGTTTTTT. The encoded protein is CASRQGGSTGELFF. The full variable domain, completed using reference TRBV5-1 and TRBJ2-2, is KAGVTQTPRYLIKTRGQQVTLSCSPISGHRSVSWYQQTPGQGLQFLFEYFSETQRNKGNFPGRFSGRQFSNSRSEMNVSTLELGDSALYLCASRQGGSTGELFFGEGSRLTVL.

This clonotype was recorded at least ten times. The V gene is TRBV29-1, the J gene TRBJ2-3; no clear D. CDR3 length: 13 amino acids. Trimming left V 6 bases short and J 0 bases short, with 10 bases between. The germline V gene encodes CDR1 SQVTM and CDR2 ANQGSEA. The CDR3 spells CSVVISSTDTQYF. The DNA for the CDR3 is TGCAGCGTGGTAATATCTAGCACAGATACGCAGTATTTT.

In the case of this clonotype: A read error is possible here, since a much larger clone lies one base away. V is TRBV9 and J is TRBJ2-2; D is uncertain. CDR3 length: 12 residues. The V end lost 0 bases, the J end lost 6 bases, and 3 bases lay between the germline ends. The germline CDR1 and CDR2 sequences are SGDLS and YYNGEE. CDR3 amino acids: CASSVVAGELFF. The DNA of the CDR3 is TGTGCCAGCAGCGTAGTTGCCGGGGAGCTGTTTTTT.

This clonotype showed up just a few times. The chain links TRBV7-2 to TRBJ2-7; TRBD1 agrees at 10 bases. Unmatched junction bases numbered 4, after V lost 5 bases and J lost 3 bases. CDR1 and CDR2 from the germline V gene are SGHTA and FQGNSA. The CDR3 runs to 14 residues. CDR3 sequence (DNA): TGTGCCAGCAGCGCACGGACAGGGGGCTACGAGCAGTACTTC. Amino acids: CASSARTGGYEQYF.

This chain joins TRBV9 and TRBJ1-2, with D perhaps TRBD1 (5 bases). The germline CDR1 and CDR2 sequences are SGDLS and YYNGEE. This CDR3 contains 17 residues. V dropped 0 bases and J dropped 8 bases, with 23 bases sitting between them. The CDR3 region is CASSVGEGRVRAEGYTF. The CDR3 DNA follows: TGTGCCAGCAGCGTAGGAGAGGGCAGAGTCAGGGCTGAAGGCTACACCTTC.

V gene TRBV10-3 combines with J gene TRBJ2-7; TRBD2 matches 10 bases. The trim removed 4 bases at V and 2 bases at J, leaving 5 bases unmatched. The CDR3 covers 15 residues. The germline gives CDR1 ENHRY, CDR2 SYGVKD. The DNA of the CDR3 is TGTGCCATCAGTGGACTAGCGGGTATCCCCTACGAGCAGTACTTC. Translation gives CAISGLAGIPYEQYF.

The chain combines TRBV9 with TRBJ2-1, with TRBD2 matching over 9 bases. After removal of 3 bases from V and 7 bases from J, the junction contained 8 bases not matched to a gene. Germline assignment: CDR1 SGDLS and CDR2 YYNGEE. CDR3 length equals 15 residues. The CDR3 region is CASSAAVAGANEQFF. In nucleotides, the CDR3 is TGTGCCAGCAGCGCAGCGGTAGCGGGAGCAAATGAGCAGTTCTTC.

The CDR3 DNA sequence: TGCGCCAGCGGTAAGGGACTAGCGGGGCGCACAGATACGCAGTATTTT. It translates to CASGKGLAGRTDTQYF. The gene calls are TRBV5-1 and TRBJ2-3; 13 positions agree with TRBD2. Germline CDR1 is SGHRS and CDR2 is YFSETQ. The CDR3 is 16 residues long. Trimming cost V 7 bases and J 1 base; bases outside gene matches: 6.

This clonotype was counted a few times. V and J are TRBV20-1 and TRBJ1-1, with 10 bases fitting TRBD1. Losses at the gene ends were 1 base for V and 5 bases for J; bases not matched to a gene: 4. This CDR3 is 14 amino acids long. Germline assignment: CDR1 DFQATT and CDR2 SNEGSKA (reference sequence). The CDR3 protein is CSARGWTGGTEAFF. The DNA of the CDR3 is TGCAGTGCTAGAGGGTGGACAGGGGGAACTGAAGCTTTCTTT.

This clonotype was found a few times. The chain combines TRBV6-2 or TRBV6-3 with TRBJ1-1; the D gene is possibly TRBD1 (5 bases). The CDR3 is made up of 13 amino acids. Trimming stripped 6 bases from V and 8 bases from J, with 16 bases between. The V gene's germline CDR1 is MNHEY and CDR2 SVGEGT. The CDR3 reads CASSPGIGAEAFF. CDR3 bases: TGTGCCAGCAGCCCGGGGATCGGGGCGGAAGCTTTCTTT.

The CDR3 DNA reads as TGTGCCAGCAGCCTAGGGGCCCTCCAAGAGACCCAGTACTTC. Amino acid sequence: CASSLGALQETQYF. The J gene is TRBJ2-5, the V gene TRBV7-9; perhaps TRBD1 as D (5 bases). Trimming stripped 5 bases from V and 1 base from J, with 11 bases between. The germline V gene has CDR1 SEHNR and CDR2 FQNEAQ (reference sequence). This CDR3 is 14 amino acids long. The variable domain in full, completed from reference TRBV7-9 and TRBJ2-5, reads DTGVSQNPRHKITKRGQNVTFRCDPISEHNRLYWYRQTLGQGPEFLTYFQNEAQLEKSRLLSDRFSAERPKGSFSTLEIQRTEQGDSAMYLCASSLGALQETQYFGPGTRLLVL.

This clonotype has a handful of counts. The chain recombines TRBV5-1 with TRBJ1-2, with D unclear. Deletions cut 3 bases from V and 0 bases from J, with 6 bases between. This CDR3 comprises 13 residues. Germline CDR1 SGHRS, CDR2 YFSETQ. The CDR3 DNA is TGCGCCAGCAGCTACGAAGCTAACTATGGCTACACCTTC. It is translated as CASSYEANYGYTF.

V gene TRBV18 combines with J gene TRBJ2-7; 9 positions agree with TRBD1. The CDR3 extends over 15 amino acids. V shed 3 bases and J 5 bases; nucleotides not matched to a gene: 8. Per germline, CDR1 KGHSH and CDR2 LQKENI. CDR3 DNA: TGTGCCAGCTCACCCTCCCGGGACAGGGCTCACGAGCAGTACTTC. Translation: CASSPSRDRAHEQYF.

V and J are TRBV6-2 or TRBV6-3 and TRBJ2-7; D tentatively reads TRBD1 or TRBD2 (6 bases each). Germline V gene sequence: CDR1 MNHEY, CDR2 SVGEGT. The CDR3 sequence is 16 residues long. V lost 2 bases to trimming and J lost 3 bases, with 17 bases between them. CDR3 protein: CASSYAGGRGHYEQYF. The CDR3 nucleotides read TGTGCCAGCAGTTACGCCGGGGGCAGGGGCCACTACGAGCAGTACTTC.

This rearrangement joins TRBV10-3 to TRBJ2-3; 8 positions match TRBD1. The V gene's germline CDR1 is ENHRY and CDR2 SYGVKD. The CDR3 loop spans 14 amino acids. The V gene end was trimmed by 6 bases and the J gene end by 1 base; junction bases not matched to a gene: 3. The CDR3 DNA reads as TGTGCCATCAGGGCGACAGGGGGCACAGATACGCAGTATTTT. Translating it yields CAIRATGGTDTQYF.

This clonotype appeared a few times. V and J are TRBV6-5 and TRBJ1-2; D is undetermined. V dropped 4 bases and J dropped 2 bases, with 5 bases sitting between them. Germline CDR1 is MNHEY and CDR2 is SVGAGI. The CDR3 runs 12 residues. This CDR3 reads CASSSVNYGYTF. The CDR3 DNA reads TGTGCCAGCAGTTCTGTAAACTATGGCTACACCTTC.

A few counts support this clonotype. The chain recombines TRBV9 with TRBJ1-1, with no clear D. The V end lost 0 bases, the J end lost 4 bases, and 13 bases lay between the germline ends. This CDR3 comprises 15 residues. CDR1 is SGDLS and CDR2 is YYNGEE in the germline V gene. CDR3 loop: CASSVARSKGTEAFF. DNA for the CDR3: TGTGCCAGCAGCGTAGCGCGGTCGAAGGGCACTGAAGCTTTCTTT.

This clonotype has just a few counts. This chain links TRBV20-1 with TRBJ1-1; no definite D call. The CDR3 runs to 13 residues. CDR1 and CDR2 from the germline V gene are DFQATT and SNEGSKA (reference sequence). Trimming left V 3 bases short and J 1 base short, with 9 bases between. CDR3 sequence reads: CSARGRRNTEAFF. CDR3 in DNA: TGCAGTGCTAGGGGCCGGAGGAACACTGAAGCTTTCTTT.

The chain uses TRBV3-1 and TRBJ1-2, with 9 bases lining up with TRBD1. The CDR3 consists of 17 residues. Trimming at V came to 4 bases and at J to 3 bases, leaving 12 bases not matched to a gene. Germline CDR1 is LGHDT and CDR2 is YNNKEL (reference sequence). CDR3 nucleotide sequence: TGTGCCAGCAGCCCGAGGACAGGGGTGGGGTTTTACTATGGCTACACCTTC. Protein product: CASSPRTGVGFYYGYTF.

This clonotype has only a few counts. The chain uses TRBV15 and TRBJ1-5; D not certain. V dropped 1 base and J dropped 5 bases, with 15 bases sitting between them. Germline V gives CDR1 LNHNV, CDR2 YYDKDF (reference sequence). This CDR3 spans 16 amino acids. The CDR3 region is CATSRVFASTDQPQHF. CDR3 sequence (DNA): TGTGCCACCAGCAGAGTTTTTGCGAGTACCGATCAGCCCCAGCATTTT.

The chain combines TRBV20-1 with TRBJ1-5; D possibly corresponds to TRBD1 (6 bases). Per the germline V gene, CDR1 is DFQATT and CDR2 is SNEGSKA (reference sequence). Deletions cut 0 bases from V and 0 bases from J, with 12 bases between. The CDR3 sequence is 16 residues long. CDR3 in DNA: TGCAGTGCTAGAGATCAATTCAGGGGTAGCAATCAGCCCCAGCATTTT. Translation gives CSARDQFRGSNQPQHF.

This chain uses TRBV5-5 with TRBJ1-2; TRBD1 aligns across 8 bases. The CDR3 has 14 amino acids. Germline V gives CDR1 SGHKS, CDR2 YYEKEE (reference sequence). V shed 4 bases, J shed 0 bases, and the junction held 2 bases outside the gene matches. The CDR3 loop is CASSVQGANYGYTF. The DNA for the CDR3 is TGTGCCAGCAGCGTACAGGGGGCTAACTATGGCTACACCTTC. The complete variable domain, with remaining parts taken from reference TRBV5-5 and TRBJ1-2, reads DAGVTQSPTHLIKTRGQQVTLRCSPISGHKSVSWYQQVLGQGPQFIFQYYEKEERGRGNFPDRFSARQFPNYSSELNVNALLLGDSALYLCASSVQGANYGYTFGSGTRLTVV.

The rearrangement links TRBV5-1 to TRBJ1-2, with 7 bases lining up with TRBD1. Germline trimming cut 8 bases from V and 4 bases from J; bases unmatched to any gene: 5. The CDR3 loop spans 12 amino acids. CDR1 is SGHRS and CDR2 is YFSETQ in the germline V gene. CDR3 region: CASRDSLYGYTF. The CDR3 nucleotides read TGCGCCAGTCGGGACAGCCTCTATGGCTACACCTTC.

The V gene is TRBV7-8, the J gene TRBJ1-1, with D unresolved. This CDR3 has 13 amino acids. Trimming cost V 5 bases and J 6 bases, with 13 bases left between them. The germline V gene has CDR1 SGHVS and CDR2 FQNEAQ. CDR3 amino acids: CASSPRVAPEAFF. The CDR3 nucleotides read TGTGCCAGCAGCCCAAGGGTAGCACCTGAAGCTTTCTTT.